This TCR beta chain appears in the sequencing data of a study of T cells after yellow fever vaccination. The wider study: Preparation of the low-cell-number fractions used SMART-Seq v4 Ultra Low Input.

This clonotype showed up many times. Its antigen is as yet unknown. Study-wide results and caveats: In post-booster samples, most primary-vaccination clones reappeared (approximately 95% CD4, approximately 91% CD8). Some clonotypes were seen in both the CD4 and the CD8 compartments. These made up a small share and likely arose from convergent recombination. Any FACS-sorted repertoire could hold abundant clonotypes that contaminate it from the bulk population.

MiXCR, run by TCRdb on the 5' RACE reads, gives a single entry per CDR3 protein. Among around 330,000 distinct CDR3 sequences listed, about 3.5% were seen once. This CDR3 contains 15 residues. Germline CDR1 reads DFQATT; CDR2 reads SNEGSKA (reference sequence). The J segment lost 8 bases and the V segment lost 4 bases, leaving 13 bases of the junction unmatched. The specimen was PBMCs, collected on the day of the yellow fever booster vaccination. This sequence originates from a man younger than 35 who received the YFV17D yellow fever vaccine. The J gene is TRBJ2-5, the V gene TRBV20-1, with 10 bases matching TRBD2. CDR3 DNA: TGCAGTGCTACTTCAGCGGGGGGGCAGGAAGGTACCCAGTACTTC. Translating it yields CSATSAGGQEGTQYF.